This T cell receptor (beta chain) was identified in a study of T-cell reconstitution after alpha-beta-depleted transplantation in children. Unique molecular identifiers were used to barcode this TCRbeta library. TCRdb independently ran MiXCR on the PCR reads; one entry per CDR3 protein. The sample includes roughly 190,000 distinct CDR3 sequences, just over 14% of them seen just once. This clonotype was observed many times. J was trimmed by 4 bases and V by 2 bases; bases with no gene match: 2. The CDR3 sequence is 13 residues long. Germline V gives CDR1 SGHKS, CDR2 YYEKEE (reference sequence). The sample in question was PBMCs from the stem cell graft donor, obtained from the stem cell graft. This receptor was obtained from a human donor who donated a stem cell graft to a child with acute lymphoblastic leukemia. V is TRBV5-5 and J is TRBJ2-5; 7 nucleotides line up with TRBD2. This CDR3 reads CASSFGGRETQYF. DNA of the CDR3: TGTGCCAGCAGCTTCGGGGGGAGAGAGACCCAGTACTTC.